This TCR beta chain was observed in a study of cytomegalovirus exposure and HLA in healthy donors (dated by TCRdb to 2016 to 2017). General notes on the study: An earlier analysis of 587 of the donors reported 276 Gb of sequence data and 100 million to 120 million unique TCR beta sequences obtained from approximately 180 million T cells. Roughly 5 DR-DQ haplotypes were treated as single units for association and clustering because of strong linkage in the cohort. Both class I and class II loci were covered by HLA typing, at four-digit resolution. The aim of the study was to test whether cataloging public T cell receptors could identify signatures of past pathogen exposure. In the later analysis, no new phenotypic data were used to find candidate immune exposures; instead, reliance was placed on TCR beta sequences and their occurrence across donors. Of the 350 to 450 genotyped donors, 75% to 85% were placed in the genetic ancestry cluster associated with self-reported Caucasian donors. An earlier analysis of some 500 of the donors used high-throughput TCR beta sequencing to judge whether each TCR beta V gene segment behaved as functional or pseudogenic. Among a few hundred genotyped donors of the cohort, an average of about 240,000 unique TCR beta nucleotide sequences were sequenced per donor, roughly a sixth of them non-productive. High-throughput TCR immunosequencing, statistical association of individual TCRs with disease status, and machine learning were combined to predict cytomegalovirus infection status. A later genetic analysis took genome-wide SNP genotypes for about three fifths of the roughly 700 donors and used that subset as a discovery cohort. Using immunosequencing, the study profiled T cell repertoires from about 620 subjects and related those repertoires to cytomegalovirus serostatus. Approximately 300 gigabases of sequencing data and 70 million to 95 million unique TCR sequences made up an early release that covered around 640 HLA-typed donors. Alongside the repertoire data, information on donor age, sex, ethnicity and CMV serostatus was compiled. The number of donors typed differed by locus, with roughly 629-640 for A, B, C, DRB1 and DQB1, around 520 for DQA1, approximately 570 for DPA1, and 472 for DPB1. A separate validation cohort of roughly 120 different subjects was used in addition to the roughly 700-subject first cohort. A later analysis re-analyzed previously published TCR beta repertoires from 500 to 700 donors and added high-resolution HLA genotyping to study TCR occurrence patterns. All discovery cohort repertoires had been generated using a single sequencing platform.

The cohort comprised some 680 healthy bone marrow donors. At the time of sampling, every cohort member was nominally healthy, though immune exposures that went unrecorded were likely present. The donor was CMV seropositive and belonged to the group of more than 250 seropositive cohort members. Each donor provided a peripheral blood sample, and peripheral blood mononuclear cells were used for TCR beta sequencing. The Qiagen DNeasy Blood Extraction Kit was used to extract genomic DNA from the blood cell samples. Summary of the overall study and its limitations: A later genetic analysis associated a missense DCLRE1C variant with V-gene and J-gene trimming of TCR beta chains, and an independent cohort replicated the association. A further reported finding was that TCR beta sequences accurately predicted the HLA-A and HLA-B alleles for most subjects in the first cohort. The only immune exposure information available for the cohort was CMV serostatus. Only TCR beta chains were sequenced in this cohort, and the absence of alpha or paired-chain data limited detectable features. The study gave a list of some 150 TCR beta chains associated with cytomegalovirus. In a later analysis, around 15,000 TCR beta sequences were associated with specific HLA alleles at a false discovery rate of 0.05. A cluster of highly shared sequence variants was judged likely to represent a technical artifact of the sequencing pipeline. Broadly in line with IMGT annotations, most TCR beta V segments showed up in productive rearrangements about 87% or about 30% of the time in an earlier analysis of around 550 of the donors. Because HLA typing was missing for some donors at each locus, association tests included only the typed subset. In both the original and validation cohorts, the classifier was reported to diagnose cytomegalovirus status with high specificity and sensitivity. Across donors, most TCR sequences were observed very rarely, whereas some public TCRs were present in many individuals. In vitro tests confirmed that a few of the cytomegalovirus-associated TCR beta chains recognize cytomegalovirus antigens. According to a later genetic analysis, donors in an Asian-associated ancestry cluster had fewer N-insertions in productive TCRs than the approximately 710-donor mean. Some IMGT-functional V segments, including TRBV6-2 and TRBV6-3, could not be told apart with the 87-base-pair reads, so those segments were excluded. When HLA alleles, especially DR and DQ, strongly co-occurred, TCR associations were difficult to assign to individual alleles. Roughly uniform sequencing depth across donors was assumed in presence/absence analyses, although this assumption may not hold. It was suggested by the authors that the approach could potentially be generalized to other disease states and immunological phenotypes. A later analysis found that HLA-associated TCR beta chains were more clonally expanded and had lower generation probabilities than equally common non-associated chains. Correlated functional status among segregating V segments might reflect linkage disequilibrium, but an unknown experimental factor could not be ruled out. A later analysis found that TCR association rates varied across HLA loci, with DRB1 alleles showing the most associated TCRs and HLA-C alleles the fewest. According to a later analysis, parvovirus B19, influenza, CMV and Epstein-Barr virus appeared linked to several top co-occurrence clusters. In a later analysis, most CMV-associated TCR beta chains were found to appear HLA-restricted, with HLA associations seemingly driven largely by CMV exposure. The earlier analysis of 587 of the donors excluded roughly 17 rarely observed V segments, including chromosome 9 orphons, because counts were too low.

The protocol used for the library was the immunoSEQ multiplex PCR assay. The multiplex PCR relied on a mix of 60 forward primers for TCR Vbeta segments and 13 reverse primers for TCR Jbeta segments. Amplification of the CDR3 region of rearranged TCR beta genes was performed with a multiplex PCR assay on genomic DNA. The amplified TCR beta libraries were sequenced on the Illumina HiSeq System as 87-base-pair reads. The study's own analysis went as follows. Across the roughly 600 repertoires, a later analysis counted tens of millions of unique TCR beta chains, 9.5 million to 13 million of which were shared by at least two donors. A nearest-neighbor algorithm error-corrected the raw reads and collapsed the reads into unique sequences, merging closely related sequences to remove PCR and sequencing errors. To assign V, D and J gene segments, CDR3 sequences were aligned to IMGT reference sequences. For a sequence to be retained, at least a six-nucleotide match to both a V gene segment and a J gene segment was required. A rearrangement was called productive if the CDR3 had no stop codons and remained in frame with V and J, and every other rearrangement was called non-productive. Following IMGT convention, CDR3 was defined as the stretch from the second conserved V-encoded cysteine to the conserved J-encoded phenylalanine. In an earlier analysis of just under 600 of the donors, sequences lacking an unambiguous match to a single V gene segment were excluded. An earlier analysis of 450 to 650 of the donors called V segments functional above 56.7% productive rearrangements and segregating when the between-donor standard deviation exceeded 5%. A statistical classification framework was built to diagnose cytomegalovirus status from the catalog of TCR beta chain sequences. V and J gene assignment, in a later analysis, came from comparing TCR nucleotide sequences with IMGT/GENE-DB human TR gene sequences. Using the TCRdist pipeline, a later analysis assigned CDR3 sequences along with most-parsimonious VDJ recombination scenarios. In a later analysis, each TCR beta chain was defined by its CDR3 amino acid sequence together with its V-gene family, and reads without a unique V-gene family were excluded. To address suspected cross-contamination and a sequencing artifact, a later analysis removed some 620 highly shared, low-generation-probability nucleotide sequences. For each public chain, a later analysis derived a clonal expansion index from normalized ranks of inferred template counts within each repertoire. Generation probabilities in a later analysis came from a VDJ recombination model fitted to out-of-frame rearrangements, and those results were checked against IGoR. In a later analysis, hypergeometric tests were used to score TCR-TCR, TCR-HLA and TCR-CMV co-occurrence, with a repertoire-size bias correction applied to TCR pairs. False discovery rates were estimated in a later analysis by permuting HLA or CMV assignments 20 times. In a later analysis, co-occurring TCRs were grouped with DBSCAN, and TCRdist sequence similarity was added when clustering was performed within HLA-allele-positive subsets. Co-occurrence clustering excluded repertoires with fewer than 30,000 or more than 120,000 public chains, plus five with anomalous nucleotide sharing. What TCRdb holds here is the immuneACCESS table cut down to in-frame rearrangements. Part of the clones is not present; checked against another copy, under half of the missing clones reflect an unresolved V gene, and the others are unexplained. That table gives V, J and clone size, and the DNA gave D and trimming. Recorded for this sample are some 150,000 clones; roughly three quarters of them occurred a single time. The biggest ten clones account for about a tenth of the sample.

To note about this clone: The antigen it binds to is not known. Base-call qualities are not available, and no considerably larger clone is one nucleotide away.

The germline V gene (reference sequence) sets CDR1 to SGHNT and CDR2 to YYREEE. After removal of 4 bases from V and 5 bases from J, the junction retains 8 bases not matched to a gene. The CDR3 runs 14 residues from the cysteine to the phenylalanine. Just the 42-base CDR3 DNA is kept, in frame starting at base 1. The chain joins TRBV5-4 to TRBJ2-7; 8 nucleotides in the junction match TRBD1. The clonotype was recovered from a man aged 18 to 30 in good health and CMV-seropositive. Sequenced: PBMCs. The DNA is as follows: TGTGCCAGCAGCCGTGGACAGGGCGCAGACGAGCAGTACTTC. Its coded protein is CASSRGQGADEQYF.